Described below is a single TCR beta chain sequence and its context. This same CDR3 is encoded by further DNA sequences in the sample. The CDR3 totals 12 residues. Trimming cost V 6 bases and J 0 bases, with 6 bases left between them. Germline V gives CDR1 MNHNS, CDR2 SASEGT. The sample originates from a study of OX40 agonist ivuxolimab in advanced cancers. Measured with immunoSEQ multiplex PCR; TCRdb has only the in-frame clones, and not every one. The data contain 35,000 to 40,000 clones, roughly 80% of them singletons. The chain carries TRBV6-1 and TRBJ2-7; unclear D gene. The sequencing here drew on CD4+ or CD8+ T cells sorted from blood, taken in a trial of the OX40 agonist ivuxolimab. The sequence was collected from an adult with an advanced solid tumor such as melanoma, head and neck, liver or kidney cancer. This chain's CDR3 is CASRTASYEQYF. In DNA form, the CDR3 reads TGTGCCAGCAGAACAGCCTCCTACGAGCAGTACTTC.